A single sample gave rise to the 21 T cell receptor beta chains below, sequenced in a study of breast tumors, draining lymph nodes, adjacent tissues. TCRdb re-analysed the multiplex PCR reads in MiXCR, keeping a single row per CDR3 protein. Of over 130,000 distinct CDR3 sequences detected, approximately 32% appear once; the ten largest clones hold around 2.5%. Axillary draining lymph nodes of breast cancer patients supplied the node samples. The sample consisted of axillary lymph node tissue. The receptors were sampled from a female donor with breast cancer. Some clones in this sample may be carry-over from other donors' samples.

In this sample, this clonotype turned up many times. This chain joins TRBV6-1 and TRBJ2-7; D possibly corresponds to TRBD2 (5 bases). CDR3 size: 14 residues. Germline loops: CDR1 MNHNS, CDR2 SASEGT. V shed 3 bases and J shed 2 bases, with 11 bases lying between them. Written as DNA, the CDR3 is TGTGCCAGCAGTGACCAGACTATAGCCTACGAGCAGTACTTC. It is translated as CASSDQTIAYEQYF.

This clonotype was picked up many times. The chain has TRBV4-1 and TRBJ2-5, with D possibly being TRBD1 or TRBD2 (5 bases each). Germline values: CDR1 MGHRA, CDR2 YSYEKL. The CDR3 runs 14 residues. Trimming shortened V by 1 base and J by 2 bases, and 8 bases separated the two germline ends. CDR3 amino acids: CASSQGGLQETQYF. DNA of the CDR3: TGCGCCAGCAGCCAAGGGGGGTTACAAGAGACCCAGTACTTC.

This clonotype was seen ten or more times. This rearrangement joins TRBV27 to TRBJ1-4; D is unclear. Germline loops: CDR1 MNHEY, CDR2 SMNVEV (reference sequence). The V end was cut by 2 bases, the J end by 3 bases, with 10 bases between. CDR3 length: 15 amino acids. The CDR3 sequence: CASSLTPRPNEKLFF. DNA of the CDR3: TGTGCCAGCAGTTTAACGCCAAGGCCTAATGAAAAACTGTTTTTT.

This clonotype has ten or more counts. J is TRBJ1-6 and V is TRBV12-3 or TRBV12-4; possibly TRBD1 for D (6 bases). This CDR3 spans 14 amino acids. V was pared by 5 bases and J by 5 bases, with 10 bases between. CDR3 sequence (DNA): TGTGCCAGCAGTAAACGACAGGATAATTCACCCCTCCACTTT. This encodes CASSKRQDNSPLHF.

For this clonotype: Possible read error: a much larger clone is one base away. The chain uses TRBV6-2 or TRBV6-3 and TRBJ1-4; the match to TRBD1 covers 10 bases. The CDR3 runs to 14 residues. Germline CDR1 and CDR2: MNHEY and SVGEGT. CDR3 sequence reads: CASSPTGGGEELFF. In nucleotides, the CDR3 is TGTGCCAGCAGTCCGACAGGGGGCGGTGAAGAACTGTTTTTT.

This clonotype has a count of ten or more. The chain is built from TRBV6-6 and TRBJ2-7; D unresolved. From germline, CDR1 is MNHNY and CDR2 SVGAGI (reference sequence). V lost 4 bases, J lost 6 bases, and 10 bases lay in between. The length of the CDR3 is 12 residues. CDR3 region: CASSSQQTEQYV. The CDR3 DNA is TGTGCCAGCAGTTCACAGCAGACCGAGCAGTACGTC.

The chain couples TRBV18 to TRBJ2-5, with 10 bases lining up with TRBD1. The V gene's germline CDR1 is KGHSH and CDR2 LQKENI. This CDR3 has 16 amino acids. Germline trimming cut 3 bases from V and 5 bases from J; bases unmatched to any gene: 9. Here the CDR3 reads CASSPPGQGSGETQYF. CDR3 nucleotide sequence: TGTGCCAGCTCACCCCCGGGACAGGGGTCGGGGGAGACCCAGTACTTC.

This clonotype was seen repeatedly, ten times or more. The CDR3 region has the DNA TGTGCCAGCAGTTTGGGGACCGGGAACATGCCCCAGCATTTT. Translation: CASSLGTGNMPQHF. V is TRBV12-3 or TRBV12-4 and J is TRBJ1-5, with D possibly matching TRBD1 (5 bases). The length of the CDR3 is 14 residues. V lost 3 bases and J 9 bases, leaving 15 bases between the germline ends.

The chain employs TRBV10-2 and TRBJ2-2; 9 nucleotides line up with TRBD1. V was pared by 4 bases and J by 5 bases, with 5 bases of the junction left unmatched. The germline gives CDR1 WSHSY, CDR2 SAAADI. The CDR3 runs to 15 residues. CDR3 sequence (DNA): TGCGCCAGCAGTGCACAGGGGGCGTTGACCGGGGAGCTGTTTTTT. Protein product: CASSAQGALTGELFF.

The chain joins TRBV6-6 to TRBJ2-5; possible D gene TRBD2, 5 bases. Germline loops: CDR1 MNHNY, CDR2 SVGAGI (reference sequence). CDR3 size: 13 residues. The V end was cut by 6 bases, the J end by 2 bases, with 10 bases between. The chain's CDR3 is CASRAPGQETQYF. CDR3 coding DNA: TGTGCCAGCAGAGCGCCGGGACAAGAGACCCAGTACTTC.

This clonotype occurred many times. The CDR3 spells CASSWWGPGQGGETQYF. CDR3 in DNA: TGTGCCAGCAGCTGGTGGGGACCGGGACAGGGGGGGGAGACCCAGTACTTC. The chain has TRBV7-2 and TRBJ2-5, with 11 bases lining up with TRBD1. Germline CDR1 is SGHTA and CDR2 is FQGNSA. The CDR3 extends over 17 amino acids. The ends lost 4 bases at V and 5 bases at J; junction bases unmatched: 12.

To note about this clonotype: Since the CDR3 does not end with the conserved phenylalanine or tryptophan, this likely comes from a read error. This chain connects TRBV12-3 or TRBV12-4 to TRBJ1-1; D might be TRBD1 (6 bases). The CDR3 is 15 residues long. Trimming pared 3 bases from V and 2 bases from J, leaving 13 bases between. This CDR3 reads CASSLMGGPNTEAFL. In DNA form, the CDR3 reads TGTGCCAGCAGTTTGATGGGGGGCCCAAACACTGAAGCTTTCCTT.

The chain uses TRBV5-6 and TRBJ1-6, with D perhaps matching TRBD1 (5 bases). Germline loops: CDR1 SGHDT, CDR2 YYEEEE. This CDR3 contains 13 residues. Trimming cost V 2 bases and J 8 bases, with 8 bases left between them. For the CDR3, the DNA is TGTGCCAGCAGCTTAAAAGGGGATTCACCCCTCCACTTT. The encoded protein is CASSLKGDSPLHF.

This clonotype was detected many times. The rearrangement links TRBV4-1 to TRBJ2-5; 7 nucleotides match TRBD1. This CDR3 is 17 amino acids long. The V and J ends lost 1 base and 5 bases, in that order; junction bases with no gene match: 13. Germline V CDR1 and CDR2: MGHRA, YSYEKL. In nucleotides, the CDR3 is TGCGCCAGCAGCCAAGGTCGGGACAGATCTCCTTTGGAGACCCAGTACTTC. Translated: CASSQGRDRSPLETQYF.

This clonotype was found many times. This chain uses TRBV29-1 with TRBJ2-3, with unresolved D. V was clipped by 7 bases and J by 5 bases, with 7 bases between them. The CDR3 loop spans 10 amino acids. The germline gives CDR1 SQVTM, CDR2 ANQGSEA. CDR3 sequence: CSGRIDTQYF. The CDR3, as DNA: TGCAGCGGCCGGATAGATACGCAGTATTTT.

This clonotype was found many times. V gene TRBV5-1 combines with J gene TRBJ2-2, with 9 nucleotides matching TRBD1. V was clipped by 4 bases and J by 7 bases; unmatched bases: 11. Germline V gives CDR1 SGHRS, CDR2 YFSETQ. CDR3 length equals 16 residues. This CDR3 reads CASSRPEQGAGGELFF. CDR3 in DNA: TGCGCCAGCAGCCGACCCGAACAGGGGGCCGGCGGGGAGCTGTTTTTT.

In this sample, this clonotype turned up a few times. A clone one base away is much larger, so this may be a read error. This chain uses TRBV12-3 or TRBV12-4 with TRBJ1-2; D unclear. Trimming removed 3 bases from V and 2 bases from J, with 7 bases in between. The length of the CDR3 is 13 residues. CDR3 in amino acids: CASSFIVNYGYTF. The DNA of the CDR3 is TGTGCCAGCAGTTTCATAGTAAACTATGGCTACACCTTC.

The chain uses TRBV5-1 and TRBJ1-1, with D possibly matching TRBD1 (6 bases). V was trimmed by 4 bases and J by 3 bases, leaving 13 bases between them. The CDR3 covers 14 residues. The germline V gene encodes CDR1 SGHRS and CDR2 YFSETQ. The CDR3 sequence: CASSPTGMDTEAFF. Here the CDR3 DNA reads TGCGCCAGCAGCCCGACAGGAATGGACACTGAAGCTTTCTTT.

The sample holds many counts of this clonotype. The chain links TRBV2 to TRBJ1-4; no clear D. V was shortened by 4 bases and J by 7 bases, with 10 bases between the two germline ends. The length of the CDR3 is 13 residues. The V gene's germline CDR1 is SNHLY and CDR2 FYNNEI. The CDR3 nucleotides are TGTGCCAGCAGTGTGGGGTCCCCTGAAAAACTGTTTTTT. Protein sequence: CASSVGSPEKLFF.

Of note for this clonotype: This may arise from a read error, as a much more abundant clone is one base away. The rearrangement links TRBV7-2 to TRBJ1-2, with a tentative D call TRBD1 (5 bases). The V gene's germline CDR1 is SGHTA and CDR2 FQGNSA. There are 15 residues in the CDR3. The CDR3 reads CASSLAAGPPYGYPF. The CDR3 DNA reads as TGTGCCAGCAGCTTAGCGGCGGGACCACCCTATGGCTACCCCTTC.

This clonotype was seen more than once but under ten times. This sequence may be a read error, since a much larger clone differs from it by one base. This chain joins TRBV6-1 and TRBJ2-1, with unresolved D. The CDR3 covers 15 residues. The germline V gene encodes CDR1 MNHNS and CDR2 SASEGT. V lost 6 bases to trimming and J lost 0 bases, with 12 bases between them. CDR3 DNA sequence: TGTGCCAGCAGACGACTGTCCGTCTCCTACAATGAGCAGTTCTTC. Translation gives CASRRLSVSYNEQFF.